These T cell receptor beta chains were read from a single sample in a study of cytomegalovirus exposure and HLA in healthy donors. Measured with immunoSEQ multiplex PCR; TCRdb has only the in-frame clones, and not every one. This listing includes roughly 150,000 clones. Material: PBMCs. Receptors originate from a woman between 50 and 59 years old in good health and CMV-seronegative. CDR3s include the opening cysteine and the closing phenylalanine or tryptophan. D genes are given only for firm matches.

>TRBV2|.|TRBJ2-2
TGTGCCAGCAGTGAATCTTCCAGGACTGGGGAGCTGTTTTTT
CASSESSRTGELFF
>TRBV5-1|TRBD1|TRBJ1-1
TGCGCCAGCAGAGTAAAGGGGGCAGGGAACACTGAAGCTTTCTTT
CASRVKGAGNTEAFF
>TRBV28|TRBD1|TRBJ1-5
TGTGCCAGCAGTGGGACAGGGGGCTATCAGCCCCAGCATTTT
CASSGTGGYQPQHF
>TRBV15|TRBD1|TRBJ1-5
TGTGCCACCAGCAACGGACAGGCTTGGGGATTAAATCAGCCCCAGCATTTT
CATSNGQAWGLNQPQHF
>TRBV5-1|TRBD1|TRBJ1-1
TGCGCCAGCAGCGCCATGACAGGGGGGGACACTGAAGCTTTCTTT
CASSAMTGGDTEAFF
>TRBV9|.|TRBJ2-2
TGTGCCAGCAGCGTAGCAGTGGGACATAAGAACACCGGGGAGCTGTTTTTT
CASSVAVGHKNTGELFF
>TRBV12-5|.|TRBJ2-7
TGTGCTAGTGGTTTGGTACTTACGGGAGTCCCTTACGAGCAGTACTTC
CASGLVLTGVPYEQYF
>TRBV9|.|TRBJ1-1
TGTGCCAGCAGCGTGGGGGGGAACCCGAACACTGAAGCTTTCTTT
CASSVGGNPNTEAFF
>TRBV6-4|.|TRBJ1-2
TGTGCCAGCAGTGACTCTGCAGCAGGGGTCCAGGGCTACACCTTC
CASSDSAAGVQGYTF
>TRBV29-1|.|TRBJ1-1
TGCAGCGTTGAACAGGGGAAGGCTGAAGCTTTCTTT
CSVEQGKAEAFF
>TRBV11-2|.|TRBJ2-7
TGTGCCAGCAGCTTAAACCGGGTCTACGAGCAGTACTTC
CASSLNRVYEQYF
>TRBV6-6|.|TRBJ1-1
TGTGCCAGCAGTCGTAACACTGAAGCTTTCTTT
CASSRNTEAFF
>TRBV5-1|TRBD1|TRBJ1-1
TGCGCCTCCTTCGACAGGGGCATCCCAGGGGACACTGAAGCTTTCTTT
CASFDRGIPGDTEAFF
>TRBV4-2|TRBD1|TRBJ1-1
TGTGCCAGCAGCCAAGATTGGCCCCCTCTGCGGGGACAGGGAGGTACTGAAGCTTTCTTT
CASSQDWPPLRGQGGTEAFF
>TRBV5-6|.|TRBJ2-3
TGTGCCAGCAGCTTCCCGAGCGCAGATACGCAGTATTTT
CASSFPSADTQYF
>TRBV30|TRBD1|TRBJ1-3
TGTGCCTGGAGCACAGGGGGCTCTGGAAACACCATATATTTT
CAWSTGGSGNTIYF
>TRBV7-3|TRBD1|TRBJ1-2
TGTGCCAGCAGCTTTCGGGACAGAGCACTAGGCTACACCTTC
CASSFRDRALGYTF
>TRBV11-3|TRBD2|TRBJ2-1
TGTGCCAGCAGCCCCGGGACTAGCGGATACTCCTACAATGAGCAGTTCTTC
CASSPGTSGYSYNEQFF
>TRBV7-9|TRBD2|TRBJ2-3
TGTGCCAGCAGCTTAGCGGTGACTAGCGGGGCAGAAATGCCGTATTTT
CASSLAVTSGAEMPYF
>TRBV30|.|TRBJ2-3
TGTGCCTGGAATCCCCACGAGCCAGATACGCAGTATTTT
CAWNPHEPDTQYF
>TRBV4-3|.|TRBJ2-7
TGCGCCAGCAGCCAAGGTTGGGAGTCCTACGAGCAGTACTTC
CASSQGWESYEQYF
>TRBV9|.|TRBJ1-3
TGTGCCAGCTCAAAGACAGGTCCCCTTACGTCCGGAAACACCATATATTTT
CASSKTGPLTSGNTIYF
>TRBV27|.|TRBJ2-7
TGTGCCAGCAGCGCCCGTGCCGACAGACCTACCTACGAGCAGTACTTC
CASSARADRPTYEQYF
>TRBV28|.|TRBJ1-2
TGTGCCAGCAGCGTGAACTATGGCTACACCTTC
CASSVNYGYTF
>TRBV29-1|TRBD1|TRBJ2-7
TGCAGCGTTCGGACAGGGGAAAGGTACGAGCAGTACTTC
CSVRTGERYEQYF
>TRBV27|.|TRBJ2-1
TGTGCCAGCAGTTACACCCGGGACACCAGGCGGTTCTTC
CASSYTRDTRRFF
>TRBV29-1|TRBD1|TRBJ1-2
TGCAGCGTCGGGGGACAGGCCTATGGCTACACCTTC
CSVGGQAYGYTF
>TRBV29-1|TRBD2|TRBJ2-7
TGCAGCGTTGAAATGCGGAAGCGGGACCACTACGAGCAGTACTTC
CSVEMRKRDHYEQYF
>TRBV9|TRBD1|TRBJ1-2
TGTGCCAGCAGCAAGACAGGGGGCTATGGCTACACCTTC
CASSKTGGYGYTF
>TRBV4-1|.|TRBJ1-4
TGCGCCAGCAGCCAATGGAGAACAACTAATGAAAAACTGTTTTTT
CASSQWRTTNEKLFF